This T cell receptor (beta chain) emerged from a study of blood T cell repertoires in COVID-19. As for the study in general: The samples span acute and convalescent COVID-19 from the United States, Italy and Spain. PBMCs, B-cell-depleted T cells, or T cells provided the cDNA or gDNA that made up the material.

The V end was cut by 4 bases, the J end by 3 bases, with 10 bases between. There are 13 residues in the CDR3. CDR1 and CDR2 (germline): SGDLS, YYNGEE. Sequencing was performed with immunoSEQ multiplex PCR; in TCRdb, only in-frame clones are kept and a portion is missing. The repertoire holds hundreds of thousands of clones, approximately 86% seen once, with approximately 2.1% in the top ten. The cohort comprised adults aged about 18 to 100 years residing in 20 to 30 US areas. Participant-reported clinical history was the basis for cohort assignment. The sequencing sample was made of PBMCs or T cells enriched from blood (not recorded which). The rearrangement joins TRBV9 to TRBJ1-2; no definite D call. The origin of this receptor is a woman aged 40 to 55 with acute COVID-19. In nucleotides, the CDR3 is TGTGCCAGCAGCCCCCGCCTATACTATGGCTACACCTTC. It yields the protein CASSPRLYYGYTF.